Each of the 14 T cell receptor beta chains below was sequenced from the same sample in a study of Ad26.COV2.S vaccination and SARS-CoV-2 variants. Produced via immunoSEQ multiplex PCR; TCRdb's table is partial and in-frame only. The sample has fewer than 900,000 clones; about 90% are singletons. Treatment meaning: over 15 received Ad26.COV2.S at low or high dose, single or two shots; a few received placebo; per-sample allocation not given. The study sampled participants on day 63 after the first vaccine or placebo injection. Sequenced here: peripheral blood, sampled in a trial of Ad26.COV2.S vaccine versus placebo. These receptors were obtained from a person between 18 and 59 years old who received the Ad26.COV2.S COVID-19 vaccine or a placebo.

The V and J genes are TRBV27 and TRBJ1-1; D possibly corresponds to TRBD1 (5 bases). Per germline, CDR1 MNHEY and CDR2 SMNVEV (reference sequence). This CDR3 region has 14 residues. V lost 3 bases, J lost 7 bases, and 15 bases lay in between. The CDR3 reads CASSLQGARSEAFF. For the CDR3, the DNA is TGTGCCAGCAGTTTGCAGGGTGCCCGAAGTGAAGCTTTCTTT.

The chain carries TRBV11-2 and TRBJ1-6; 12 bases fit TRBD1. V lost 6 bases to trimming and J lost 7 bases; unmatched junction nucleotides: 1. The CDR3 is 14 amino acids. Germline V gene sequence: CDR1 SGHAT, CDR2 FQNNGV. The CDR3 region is CASRGQGANSPLHF. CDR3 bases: TGTGCCAGCAGGGGACAGGGGGCGAATTCACCCCTCCACTTT.

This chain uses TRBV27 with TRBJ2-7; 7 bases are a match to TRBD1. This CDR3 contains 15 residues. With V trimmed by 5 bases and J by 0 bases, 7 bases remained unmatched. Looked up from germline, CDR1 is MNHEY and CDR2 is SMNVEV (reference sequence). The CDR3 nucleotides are TGTGCCAGCAGTCGCTCGGGACAGCTCTCCTACGAGCAGTACTTC. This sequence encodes CASSRSGQLSYEQYF.

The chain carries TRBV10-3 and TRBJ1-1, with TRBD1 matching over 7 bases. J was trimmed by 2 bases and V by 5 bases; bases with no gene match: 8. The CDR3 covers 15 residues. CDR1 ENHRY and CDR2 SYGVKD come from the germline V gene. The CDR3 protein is CAISTTGQFNTEAFF. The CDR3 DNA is TGTGCCATCAGTACGACGGGACAGTTTAACACTGAAGCTTTCTTT.

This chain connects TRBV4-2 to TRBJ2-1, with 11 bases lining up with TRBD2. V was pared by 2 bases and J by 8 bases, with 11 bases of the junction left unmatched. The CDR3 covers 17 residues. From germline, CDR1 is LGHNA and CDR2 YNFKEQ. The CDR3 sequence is CASSQSGTSGLNDEQFF. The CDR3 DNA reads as TGTGCCAGCAGCCAATCCGGGACTAGCGGACTAAACGATGAGCAGTTCTTC.

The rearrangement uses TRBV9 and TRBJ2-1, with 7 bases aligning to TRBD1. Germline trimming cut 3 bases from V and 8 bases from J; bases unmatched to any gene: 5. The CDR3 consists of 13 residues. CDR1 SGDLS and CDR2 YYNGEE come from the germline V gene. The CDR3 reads CASSANRGDEQFF. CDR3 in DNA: TGTGCCAGCAGCGCGAACAGGGGTGATGAGCAGTTCTTC.

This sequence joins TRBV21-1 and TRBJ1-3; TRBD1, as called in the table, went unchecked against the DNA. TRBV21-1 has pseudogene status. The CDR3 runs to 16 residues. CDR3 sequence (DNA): TGTGCCAGCAGCGAACGTATGGGGCCCTCTGGAAACACCATATATTTT. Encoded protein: CASSERMGPSGNTIYF.

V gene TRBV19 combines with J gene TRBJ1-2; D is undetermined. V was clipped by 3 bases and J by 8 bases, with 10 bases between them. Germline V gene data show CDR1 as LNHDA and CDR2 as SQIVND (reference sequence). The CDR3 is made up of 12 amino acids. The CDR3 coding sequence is TGTGCCAGTAGTATCGGCGCTGAAGGCTACACCTTC. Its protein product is CASSIGAEGYTF. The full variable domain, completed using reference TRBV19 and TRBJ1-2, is DGGITQSPKYLFRKEGQNVTLSCEQNLNHDAMYWYRQDPGQGLRLIYYSQIVNDFQKGDIAEGYSVSREKKESFPLTVTSAQKNPTAFYLCASSIGAEGYTFGSGTRLTVV.

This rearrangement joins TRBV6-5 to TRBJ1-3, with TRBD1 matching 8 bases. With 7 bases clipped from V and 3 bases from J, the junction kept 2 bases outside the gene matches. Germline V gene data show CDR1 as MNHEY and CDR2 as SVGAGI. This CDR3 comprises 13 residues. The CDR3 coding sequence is TGTGCCAGCAAAGACAGGGGTGGAAACACCATATATTTT. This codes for CASKDRGGNTIYF.

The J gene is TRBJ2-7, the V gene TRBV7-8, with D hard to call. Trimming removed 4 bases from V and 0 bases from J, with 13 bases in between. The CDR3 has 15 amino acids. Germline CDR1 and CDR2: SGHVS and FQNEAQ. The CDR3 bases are TGTGCCAGCAGCTCCACTGGTTATAGCTCCTACGAGCAGTACTTC. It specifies CASSSTGYSSYEQYF.

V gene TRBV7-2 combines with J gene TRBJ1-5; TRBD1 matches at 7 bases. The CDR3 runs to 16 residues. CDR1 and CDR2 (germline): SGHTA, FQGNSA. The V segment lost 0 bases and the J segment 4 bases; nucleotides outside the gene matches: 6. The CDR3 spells CASSLAPQGGNQPQHF. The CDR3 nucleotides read TGTGCCAGCAGCTTAGCACCTCAGGGGGGGAATCAGCCCCAGCATTTT.

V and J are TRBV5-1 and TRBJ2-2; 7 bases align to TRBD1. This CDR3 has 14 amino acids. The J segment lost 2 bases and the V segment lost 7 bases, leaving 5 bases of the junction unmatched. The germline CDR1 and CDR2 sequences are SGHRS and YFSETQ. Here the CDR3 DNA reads TGCGCCAGCGGCCGGGACAGCAACACCGGGGAGCTGTTTTTT. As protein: CASGRDSNTGELFF.

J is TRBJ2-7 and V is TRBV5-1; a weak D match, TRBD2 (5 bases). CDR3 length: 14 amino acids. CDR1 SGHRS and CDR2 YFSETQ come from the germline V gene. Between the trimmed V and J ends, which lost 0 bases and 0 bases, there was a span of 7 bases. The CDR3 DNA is TGCGCCAGCAGCTTGGCGGGAAACTCCTACGAGCAGTACTTC. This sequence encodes CASSLAGNSYEQYF.

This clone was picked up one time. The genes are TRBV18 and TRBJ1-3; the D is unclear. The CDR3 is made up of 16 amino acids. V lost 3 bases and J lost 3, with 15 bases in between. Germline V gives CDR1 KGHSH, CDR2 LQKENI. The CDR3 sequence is CASSPWAVSVGNTIYF. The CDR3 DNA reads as TGTGCCAGCTCACCTTGGGCTGTGAGTGTTGGAAACACCATATATTTT. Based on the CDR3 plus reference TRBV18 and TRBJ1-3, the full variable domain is NAGVMQNPRHLVRRRGQEARLRCSPMKGHSHVYWYRQLPEEGLKFMVYLQKENIIDESGMPKERFSAEFPKEGPSILRIQQVVRGDSAAYFCASSPWAVSVGNTIYFGEGSWLTVV.